What follows is one T cell receptor (beta chain) and its context. The antigen it binds to is not known. Within one base of it there is no much larger clone, and no base qualities were kept. The identical CDR3 is also encoded by other nucleotide sequences in the sample. The data were taken from a study of T cell responses to AZD1222 COVID-19 vaccine (dated by TCRdb to about 2021). Concerning the study at large: A total of 233 trial participants underwent TCR sequencing, of whom approximately 200 had received two doses of AZD1222 and about 25 had received two doses of the MenACWY control vaccine. Enrollment into the trials was organized by age into subgroups of 18-55, 56-69 and 70-plus years, and those subgroups contained roughly 150, 30 and 60 TCR-sequenced participants, respectively.

General study outcomes and caveats: Conclusions about previously exposed vaccinees are limited because only six or seven AZD1222 recipients were SARS-CoV-2 seropositive at baseline. CD4 TCRs associated with the vaccine covered the entire spike protein, and the dominant responses were in regions 160-218 and 743-854. In the small 56-69-year group, the increase in depth fell short of significance, most likely because of low power. Participants were mostly white British and included more females than males, and it was suggested by the authors that clonal diversity may have been underestimated. After two AZD1222 doses, spike-specific TCR breadth and depth were significantly higher than at day 0 and than in MenACWY recipients. Because no samples from the day 14 peak response were available, repertoires could be characterized only after the peak T cell response. Reportedly, almost half of the unique spike-specific TCRs recognized epitopes lying outside the regions that are mutated in the B.1.351 and B.1.1.7 variants.

The sample's time point label, decoded: baseline before first vaccination. This sample's treatment or condition label indicates: meningococcal conjugate vaccine given as trial control. Vaccinee samples were obtained from the UK trials COV001 and COV002, which included a single-blind randomized controlled phase 2/3 trial of AZD1222 (ChAdOx1 nCoV-19) in healthy adults. Trial participant PBMC samples were collected at day 0 and day 28 after the second dose for TCRbeta chain sequencing. Germline trimming: 6 bases from V, 8 bases from J; junction bases outside gene matches: 7. Sequences KGHSH (CDR1) and LQKENI (CDR2) are obtained from the germline V gene. Measured from the cysteine to the phenylalanine, the CDR3 is 13 residues long. The only DNA kept is the CDR3, 39 bases in frame from the first base. The CDR3 regions of human TCRbeta chains were subjected to immunosequencing. Per the source publication's procedure: TCRs in the repertoires were compared against a reference library of SARS-CoV-2-specific TCRs that had been generated with the MIRA antigen-specificity platform. Breadth was defined as the fraction of unique TCRs that were SARS-CoV-2-associated. Depth was defined as the fraction of total T cells that were SARS-CoV-2-associated. Each spike-specific TCR was assigned to its reactive spike region and to a CD4 or CD8 class using the MIRA data. Log10-transformed breadth and depth values were compared by one-way ANOVA with Sidak's multiple comparisons tests. Drawn from immuneACCESS, this table holds only the in-frame rearrangements with V and J called that TCRdb kept. Clones are partly lost; checked studies trace under half to an unresolved V gene and leave the rest unexplained. Clonal size and the V and J genes are those of that table, whereas D and trimming came from the DNA. The sample data list around 150,000 clones, and around 90% of these were observed just once. The ten largest account for around 4.4% of the sample.

The clonotype was recovered from an adult in good health. The material sequenced was peripheral blood, taken on day 0 of MenACWY control vaccination. Recombination joined TRBV18 with TRBJ2-1, and TRBD1 aligns with 7 junction nucleotides. The CDR3 region: CASSPRGIDEQFF. The nucleotide sequence is TGTGCCAGCTCCCCCAGGGGGATCGATGAGCAGTTCTTC.